Listed below are T cell receptor beta chains from one sample, sequenced in a study of T-cell reconstitution after alpha-beta-depleted transplantation in children. TCRdb re-called the PCR reads with MiXCR, one entry per CDR3 protein. The data hold 450,000 to 600,000 distinct CDR3 sequences, with approximately 20% observed a single time. The specimen was PBMCs from the stem cell graft donor, collected from the stem cell graft. These receptors all stem from a human donor who donated a stem cell graft to a child with acute lymphoblastic leukemia. Both conserved end residues are part of each CDR3. A D gene is named only where the DNA matches it firmly. Rows give clone size only sometimes, using once, few, many, or a class for an expanded clone.

TRBV27,TRBD2,TRBJ2-7,NA,TGTGCCAGCAGCCCGGGACTAGCGGGATTCTACGAGCAGTACTTC,CASSPGLAGFYEQYF
TRBV5-1,NA,TRBJ2-2,NA,TGCGCCAGCAGCTTGTATTCAACGGGAGCATCCGGGGAGCTGTTTTTT,CASSLYSTGASGELFF
TRBV4-2,TRBD2,TRBJ2-5,few,TGTGCCAGCAGCCAAGGGACTAGCGAGACGGAGACCCAGTACTTC,CASSQGTSETETQYF
TRBV27,NA,TRBJ1-4,NA,TGTGCCAGCGCCTCAGCGTCCATATATGAAAAACTGTTTTTT,CASASASIYEKLFF
TRBV21-1,NA,TRBJ2-7,few,TGTGCCAGCAGCAAAGCGCTGAGACAGGGGACGTTGGGGGAGCAGTACTTC,CASSKALRQGTLGEQYF
TRBV7-9,NA,TRBJ2-3,few,TGTGCCAGCAGCTCCGGGCCAGGCAATACGCAGTATTTT,CASSSGPGNTQYF
TRBV11-2,NA,TRBJ2-5,NA,TGTGCCAGCAGCTCCTGGACAGCTCAAGAGACCCAGTACTTC,CASSSWTAQETQYF
TRBV15,NA,TRBJ2-5,few,TGTGCCACCAGCATAAGGAGGATAGAGACCCAGTACTTC,CATSIRRIETQYF
TRBV6-5,NA,TRBJ1-1,few,TGTGCCAGCAGTTCCCCCTCGACCTACTTTTCGGGTGAAGCTTTCTTT,CASSSPSTYFSGEAFF
TRBV11-2,NA,TRBJ2-2,few,TGTGCCAGCAGCTCCGCCGGCCCCGGGGAGCTGTTTTTT,CASSSAGPGELFF
TRBV19,TRBD1,TRBJ2-7,few,TGTGCCAGTAGTCCCTCAACCTGGACAGGGGGCAACGAGCAGTACTTC,CASSPSTWTGGNEQYF
TRBV9,TRBD2,TRBJ2-3,few,TGTGCCAGCAGCGAGACTAGCGGGGGCCTTAGCACAGATACGCAGTATTTT,CASSETSGGLSTDTQYF
TRBV5-1,NA,TRBJ1-1,few,TGCGCCAGCAGCTACCAAGTGACGGTGAACACTGAAGCTTTCTTT,CASSYQVTVNTEAFF
TRBV30,NA,TRBJ2-1,NA,TGTGCCTGGAGTGGTACCGGGACACTTTACAATGAGCAGTTCTTC,CAWSGTGTLYNEQFF
TRBV27,TRBD2,TRBJ2-1,few,TGTGCCAGCAGTCGGCTAGCGGGATTGGCGGTCAATGAGCAGTTCTTC,CASSRLAGLAVNEQFF
TRBV27,NA,TRBJ2-1,NA,TGTGCCAGCAGGGCGGGGCCAGGGGGGTACAATGAGCAGTTCTTC,CASRAGPGGYNEQFF
TRBV29-1,NA,TRBJ1-1,NA,TGCAGCGTTGAATACCCCCCAACGGTGGATGAAGCTTTCTTT,CSVEYPPTVDEAFF
TRBV24-1,NA,TRBJ2-1,few,TGTGCCACCAGTGATCCAGGCACAGGGATGAACAATGAGCAGTTCTTC,CATSDPGTGMNNEQFF
TRBV30,NA,TRBJ1-5,few,TGTGCCGGCAGCCTTGGGGGTCAGCCCCAGCATTTT,CAGSLGGQPQHF
TRBV3-1,TRBD1,TRBJ2-7,NA,TGTGCCAGCAGCCAAGATCTAGGGACAGCCTCCTACGAGCAGTACTTC,CASSQDLGTASYEQYF
TRBV12-3/TRBV12-4,NA,TRBJ1-2,many,TGTGCCAGCAGTTTAACGGGCTATGGCTACACCTTC,CASSLTGYGYTF
TRBV4-1,NA,TRBJ2-1,NA,TGCGCCAGCAGCCAAGAGATCGTGGGTCAAGCGGCCTTCTACAATGAGCAGTTCTTC,CASSQEIVGQAAFYNEQFF
TRBV12-3/TRBV12-4,NA,TRBJ2-5,NA,TGTGCCAGCAGTTTCCGGCAGGGGAAGCAAGAGACCCAGTACTTC,CASSFRQGKQETQYF
TRBV20-1,NA,TRBJ2-1,few,TGCAGTGCTAGTGGGACTCGCCAATACTACAATGAGCAGTTCTTC,CSASGTRQYYNEQFF
TRBV5-1,NA,TRBJ2-7,few,TGCGCCAGCAGCTTGGTTACAAACTCCTTCTCCTACGAGCAGTACTTC,CASSLVTNSFSYEQYF
TRBV5-6,NA,TRBJ2-1,few,TGTGCCAGCAGACAACCGGGGAAGAATGAGCAGTTCTTC,CASRQPGKNEQFF
TRBV5-5,NA,TRBJ2-3,NA,TGTGCCAGCAGCTTGTACGTCTCCGGCACAGATACGCAGTATTTT,CASSLYVSGTDTQYF
TRBV9,NA,TRBJ2-1,few,TGTGCCAGCAGCGTAGCTAGCGTTCATAGCAATGAGCAGTTCTTC,CASSVASVHSNEQFF
TRBV20-1,TRBD2,TRBJ2-7,few,TGCAGTGCCCCACCCGGAGCGGGAGGGTTCTGGGAGCAGTACTTC,CSAPPGAGGFWEQYF
TRBV5-1,NA,TRBJ2-3,NA,TGCGCCAGCAGCTCGGGGACTCCGCAGGGGGATACGCAGTATTTT,CASSSGTPQGDTQYF
TRBV27,NA,TRBJ1-2,few,TGTGCCAGCAGCCCCTTAGGGGGGCCCTATGGCTACACCTTC,CASSPLGGPYGYTF
TRBV5-5,NA,TRBJ1-2,few,TGTGCCAGCAGCGGCACCCCAGCCTCCTATGGCTACACCTTC,CASSGTPASYGYTF
TRBV7-2,TRBD2,TRBJ2-4,NA,TGTGCCAGCAGCCCGTTACGGGAGGGCCTAGTCATTCAGTACTTC,CASSPLREGLVIQYF
TRBV7-9,NA,TRBJ2-1,NA,TGTGCCAGCAGCTTAGAGATGCAGAGGTGGGGGAATGAGCAGTTCTTC,CASSLEMQRWGNEQFF
TRBV12-3/TRBV12-4,NA,TRBJ1-4,NA,TGTGCCAGCGGTCCCCCTAATGAAAAACTGTTTTTT,CASGPPNEKLFF
TRBV20-1,NA,TRBJ1-2,few,TGCAGTCCAACGGTTACAGCTTATGGCTACACCTTC,CSPTVTAYGYTF
TRBV5-1,NA,TRBJ2-5,many,TGCGCCAGCAGCCTAACCGGGCCCGGTGAGACCCAGTACTTC,CASSLTGPGETQYF
TRBV5-1,TRBD2,TRBJ2-3,NA,TGCGCCAGCAGCCCCTCCCTAGCGGGAGTTAGTAGGGATACGCAGTATTTT,CASSPSLAGVSRDTQYF
TRBV12-3/TRBV12-4,NA,TRBJ1-5,few,TGTGCCAGCAGTTTACGGTCGGAGAGCAATCAGCCCCAGCATTTT,CASSLRSESNQPQHF
TRBV3-1,NA,TRBJ1-5,NA,TGTGCCAGCAGCCCCCCTCTGGGGCCCCAGCATTTT,CASSPPLGPQHF
TRBV25-1,NA,TRBJ2-1,few,TGTGCCAGCAGTGAAATCTTGGGTAATGAGCAGTTCTTC,CASSEILGNEQFF
TRBV12-3/TRBV12-4,NA,TRBJ2-3,NA,TGTGCCAGCAGTTTAATTGGGGGGGCGAAATTCACAGATACGCAGTATTTT,CASSLIGGAKFTDTQYF
TRBV5-6,NA,TRBJ1-1,NA,TGTGCCAGCAGCCTCGCCCGGGGAATCATGAACACTGAAGCTTTCTTT,CASSLARGIMNTEAFF